This entry describes one T cell receptor beta chain. Its antigen is unidentified. This specimen comes from a study of response to subunit inactivated influenza vaccine. Findings and limits, study-wide: Authors suggested each seasonal influenza vaccination recruits few new T cells.

One entry per CDR3 protein, called by TCRdb with MiXCR from the RT-PCR reads. The profile shows 530,000 or so distinct CDR3 sequences, about 25% of them singletons. This receptor was obtained from a man aged 50 to 60 who received an inactivated influenza vaccine. The sample consisted of CD4+ T cells sorted from PBMCs, taken more than 4 days after vaccination.

The DNA of the CDR3 is TGTGCCAGCAGGGACACAACGAACTATGGCTACACCTTC. Protein: CASRDTTNYGYTF. The chain recombines TRBV6-1 with TRBJ1-2; possible D gene TRBD1, 5 bases. This CDR3 is 13 amino acids long. With 6 bases removed from V and 2 bases from J, the gap between germline ends came to 10 bases. CDR1 is MNHNS and CDR2 is SASEGT in the germline V gene.